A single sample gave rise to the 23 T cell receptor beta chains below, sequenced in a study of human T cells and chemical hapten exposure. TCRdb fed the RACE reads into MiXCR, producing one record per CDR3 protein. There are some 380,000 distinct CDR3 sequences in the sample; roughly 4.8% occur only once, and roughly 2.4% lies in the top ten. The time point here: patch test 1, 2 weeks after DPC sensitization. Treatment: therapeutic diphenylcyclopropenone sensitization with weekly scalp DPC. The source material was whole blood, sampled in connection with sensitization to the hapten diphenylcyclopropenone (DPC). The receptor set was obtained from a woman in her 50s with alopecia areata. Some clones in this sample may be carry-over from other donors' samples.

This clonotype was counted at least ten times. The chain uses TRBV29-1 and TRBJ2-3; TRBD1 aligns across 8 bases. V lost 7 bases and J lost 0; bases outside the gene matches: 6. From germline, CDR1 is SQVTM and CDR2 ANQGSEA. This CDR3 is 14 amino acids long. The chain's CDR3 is CSAFGTGSTDTQYF. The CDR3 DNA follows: TGCAGCGCTTTCGGGACAGGCAGCACAGATACGCAGTATTTT.

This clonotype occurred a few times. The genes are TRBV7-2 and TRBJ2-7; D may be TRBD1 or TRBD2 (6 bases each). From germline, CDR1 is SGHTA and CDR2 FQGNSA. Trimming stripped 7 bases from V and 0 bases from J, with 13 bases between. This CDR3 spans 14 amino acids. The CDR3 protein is CASNAGGSSYEQYF. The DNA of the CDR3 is TGTGCCAGCAATGCCGGGGGCAGCTCCTACGAGCAGTACTTC.

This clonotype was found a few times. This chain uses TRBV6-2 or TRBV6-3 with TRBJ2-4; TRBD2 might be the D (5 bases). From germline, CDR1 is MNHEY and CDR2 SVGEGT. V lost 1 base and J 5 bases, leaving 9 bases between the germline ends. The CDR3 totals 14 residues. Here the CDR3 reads CASSYWGAQNIQYF. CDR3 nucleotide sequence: TGTGCCAGCAGTTACTGGGGAGCGCAAAACATTCAGTACTTC.

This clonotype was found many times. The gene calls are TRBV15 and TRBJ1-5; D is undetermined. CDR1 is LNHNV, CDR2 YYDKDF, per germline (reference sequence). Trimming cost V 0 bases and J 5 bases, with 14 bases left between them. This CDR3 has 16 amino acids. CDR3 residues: CATSREKQLRDQPQHF. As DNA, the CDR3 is TGTGCCACCAGCAGAGAAAAACAGCTTCGTGATCAGCCCCAGCATTTT.

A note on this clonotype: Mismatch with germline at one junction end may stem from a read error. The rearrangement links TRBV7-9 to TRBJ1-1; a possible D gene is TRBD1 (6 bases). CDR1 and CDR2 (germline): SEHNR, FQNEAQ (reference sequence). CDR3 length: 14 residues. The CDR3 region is CASRQITQGRALVF. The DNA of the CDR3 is TGTGCCAGCAGGCAAATCACCCAGGGGAGGGCGTTGGTCTTT.

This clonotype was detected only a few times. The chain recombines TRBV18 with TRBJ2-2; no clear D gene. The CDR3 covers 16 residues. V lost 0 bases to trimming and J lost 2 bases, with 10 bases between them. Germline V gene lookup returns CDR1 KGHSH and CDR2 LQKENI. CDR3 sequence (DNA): TGTGCCAGCTCACCACCGGTGAAGCGTAACACCGGGGAGCTGTTTTTT. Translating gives CASSPPVKRNTGELFF.

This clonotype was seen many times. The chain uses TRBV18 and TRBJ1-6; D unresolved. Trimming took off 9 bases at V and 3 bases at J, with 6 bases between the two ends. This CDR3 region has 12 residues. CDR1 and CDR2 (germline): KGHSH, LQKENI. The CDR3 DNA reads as TGTGCCAGTCATAACTATAATTCACCCCTCCACTTT. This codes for CASHNYNSPLHF.

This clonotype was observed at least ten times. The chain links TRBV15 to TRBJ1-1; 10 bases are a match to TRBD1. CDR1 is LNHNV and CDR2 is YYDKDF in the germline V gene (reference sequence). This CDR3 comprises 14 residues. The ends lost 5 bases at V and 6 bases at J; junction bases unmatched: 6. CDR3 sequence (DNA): TGTGCCACCAGCCGGGACAGGGGCGGCCCTGAAGCTTTCTTT. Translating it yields CATSRDRGGPEAFF.

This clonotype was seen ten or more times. This CDR3 reads CSVDSGNTEAFF. As DNA, the CDR3 is TGCAGCGTTGATTCCGGGAACACTGAAGCTTTCTTT. The rearrangement links TRBV29-1 to TRBJ1-1; no firm D call. Germline values: CDR1 SQVTM, CDR2 ANQGSEA. The CDR3 loop spans 12 amino acids. With 3 bases removed from V and 1 base from J, the gap between germline ends came to 6 bases.

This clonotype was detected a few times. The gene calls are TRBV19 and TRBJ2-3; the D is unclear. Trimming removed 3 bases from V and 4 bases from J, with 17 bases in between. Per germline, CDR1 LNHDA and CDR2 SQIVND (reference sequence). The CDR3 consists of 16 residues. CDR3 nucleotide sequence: TGTGCCAGTAGTATTGCAAAGATGATTTATCCAGATACGCAGTATTTT. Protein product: CASSIAKMIYPDTQYF.

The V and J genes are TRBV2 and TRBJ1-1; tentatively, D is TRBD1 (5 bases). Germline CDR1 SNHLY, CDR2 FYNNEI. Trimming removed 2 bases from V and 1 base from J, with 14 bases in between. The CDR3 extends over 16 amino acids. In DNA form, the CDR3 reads TGTGCCAGCAGTGAAACCTCGTCGACAGCGAACACTGAAGCTTTCTTT. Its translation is CASSETSSTANTEAFF.

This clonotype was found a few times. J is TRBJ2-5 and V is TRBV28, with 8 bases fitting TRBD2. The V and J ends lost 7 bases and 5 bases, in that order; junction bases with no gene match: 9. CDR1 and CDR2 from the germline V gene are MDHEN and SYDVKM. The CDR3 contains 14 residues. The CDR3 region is CASKSSGSGETQYF. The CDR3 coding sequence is TGTGCCAGCAAGTCTAGCGGGTCCGGGGAGACCCAGTACTTC.

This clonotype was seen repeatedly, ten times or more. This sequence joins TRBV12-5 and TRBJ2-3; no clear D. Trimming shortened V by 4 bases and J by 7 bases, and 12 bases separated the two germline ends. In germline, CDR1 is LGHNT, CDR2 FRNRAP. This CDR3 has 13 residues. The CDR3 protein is CASGSPLGNTQYF. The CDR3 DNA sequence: TGTGCTAGTGGTTCCCCCTTGGGAAATACGCAGTATTTT.

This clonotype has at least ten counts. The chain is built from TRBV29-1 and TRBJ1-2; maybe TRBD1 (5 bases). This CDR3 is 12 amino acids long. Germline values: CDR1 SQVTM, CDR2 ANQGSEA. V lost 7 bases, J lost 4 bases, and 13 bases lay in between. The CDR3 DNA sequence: TGCAGCGCGGTGGGCGGGGGCTATGGCTACACCTTC. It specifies CSAVGGGYGYTF.

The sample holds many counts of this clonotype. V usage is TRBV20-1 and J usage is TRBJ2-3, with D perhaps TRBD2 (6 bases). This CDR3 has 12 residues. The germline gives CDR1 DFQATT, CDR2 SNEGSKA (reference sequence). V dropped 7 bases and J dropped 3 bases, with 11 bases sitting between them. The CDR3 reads CSGAGMTDTQYF. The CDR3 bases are TGCAGTGGGGCGGGAATGACAGATACGCAGTATTTT.

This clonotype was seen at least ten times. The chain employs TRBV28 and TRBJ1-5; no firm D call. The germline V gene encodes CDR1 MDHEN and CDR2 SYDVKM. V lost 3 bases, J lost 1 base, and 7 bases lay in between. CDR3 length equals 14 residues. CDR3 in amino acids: CASSFVPSNQPQHF. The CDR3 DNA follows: TGTGCCAGCAGTTTCGTCCCGAGCAATCAGCCCCAGCATTTT.

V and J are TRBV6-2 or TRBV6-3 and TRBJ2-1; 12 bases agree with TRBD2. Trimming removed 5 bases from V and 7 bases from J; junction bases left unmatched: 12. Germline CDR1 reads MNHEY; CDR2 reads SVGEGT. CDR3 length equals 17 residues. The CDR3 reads CASSPLRLAGVVNEQFF. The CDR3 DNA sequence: TGTGCCAGCAGTCCTTTAAGACTAGCGGGAGTTGTAAATGAGCAGTTCTTC.

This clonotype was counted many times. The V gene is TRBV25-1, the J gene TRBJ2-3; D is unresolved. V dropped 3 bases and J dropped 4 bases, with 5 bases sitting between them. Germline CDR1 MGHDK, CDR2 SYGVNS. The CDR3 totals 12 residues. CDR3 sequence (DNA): TGTGCCAGCAGTGACATCCCAGATACGCAGTATTTT. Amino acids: CASSDIPDTQYF.

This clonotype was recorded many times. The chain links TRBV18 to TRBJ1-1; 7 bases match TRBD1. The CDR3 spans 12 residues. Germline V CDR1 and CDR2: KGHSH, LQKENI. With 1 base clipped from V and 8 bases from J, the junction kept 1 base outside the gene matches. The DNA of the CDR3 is TGTGCCAGCTCACCACGGGGACAGGAAGCTTTCTTT. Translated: CASSPRGQEAFF. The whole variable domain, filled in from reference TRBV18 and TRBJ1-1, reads NAGVMQNPRHLVRRRGQEARLRCSPMKGHSHVYWYRQLPEEGLKFMVYLQKENIIDESGMPKERFSAEFPKEGPSILRIQQVVRGDSAAYFCASSPRGQEAFFGQGTRLTVV.

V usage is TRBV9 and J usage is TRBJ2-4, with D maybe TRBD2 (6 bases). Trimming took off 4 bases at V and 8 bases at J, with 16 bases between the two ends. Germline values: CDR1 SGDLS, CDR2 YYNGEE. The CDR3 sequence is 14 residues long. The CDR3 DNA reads TGTGCCAGCAGCTCAATCGACAGCGGGCACATTCAGTACTTC. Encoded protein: CASSSIDSGHIQYF. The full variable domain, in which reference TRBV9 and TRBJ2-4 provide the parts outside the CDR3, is DSGVTQTPKHLITATGQRVTLRCSPRSGDLSVYWYQQSLDQGLQFLIQYYNGEERAKGNILERFSAQQFPDLHSELNLSSLELGDSALYFCASSSIDSGHIQYFGAGTRLSVL.

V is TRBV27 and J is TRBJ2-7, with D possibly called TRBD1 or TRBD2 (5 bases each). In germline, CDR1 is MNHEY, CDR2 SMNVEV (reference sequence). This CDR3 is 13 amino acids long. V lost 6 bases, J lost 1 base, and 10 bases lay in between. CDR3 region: CASRGEISYEQYF. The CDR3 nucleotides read TGTGCCAGCAGGGGGGAGATTTCCTACGAGCAGTACTTC.

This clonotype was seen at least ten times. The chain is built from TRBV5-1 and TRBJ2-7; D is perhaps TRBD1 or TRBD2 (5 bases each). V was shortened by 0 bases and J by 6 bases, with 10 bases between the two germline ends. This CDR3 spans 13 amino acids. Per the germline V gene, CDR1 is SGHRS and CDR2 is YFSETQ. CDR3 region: CASSLASGTEQYF. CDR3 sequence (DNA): TGCGCCAGCAGCTTGGCCTCAGGGACCGAGCAGTACTTC.

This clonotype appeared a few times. Here the CDR3 reads CSARESGDLYF. Written as DNA, the CDR3 is TGCAGTGCTAGAGAAAGCGGAGACCTGTACTTC. This chain links TRBV20-1 with TRBJ2-7; D is possibly TRBD2 (5 bases). There are 11 residues in the CDR3. V dropped 0 bases and J dropped 12 bases, with 12 bases sitting between them. CDR1 and CDR2 (germline): DFQATT, SNEGSKA (reference sequence).